This T cell receptor (beta chain) was identified during a study of blood T cell repertoires in COVID-19 (dated by TCRdb to 2020 to 2022). Turning to the overall study: The collaborator samples originated in the United States, Italy and Spain and spanned the acute and convalescent phases of COVID-19. The material from the prospective study consisted of cDNA or gDNA derived from T cells, B-cell-depleted T cells, or PBMCs. Subjects who had been exposed to COVID-19, were actively infected with it, or had recovered from it provided the deeply sampled blood TCRbeta repertoires that made up the dataset. The repertoires were released in a freely available public database meant as a resource for research on the immune response to SARS-CoV-2. The samples were drawn from two sources: the first 160 participants of the ongoing ImmuneRACE study, and over 1,000 subjects contributed by 6 global collaborators. The sample metadata nearly always contained a de-identified subject ID, COVID-19 status, age in years and sex. Where HLA class I and class II types were available, the types were taken from metadata supplied by the sample provider, not from assay-based typing. Study-wide findings and limitations: Clinical and demographic metadata were provided uncurated, with the amount varying by source and participant.

TCRbeta CDR3 regions were amplified from genomic DNA by means of the immunoSEQ Assay, a bias-controlled multiplex PCR. Regarding the original processing steps: Within the assay, amplification of reference gene primers was used to estimate how many nucleated cells each sample contained. To quantify the absolute abundance of each unique TCRbeta CDR3 rearrangement, sequence reads were collapsed and filtered. Productive Simpson clonality was computed per sample as the square root of Simpson's diversity index over productive rearrangements. What TCRdb holds here is the immuneACCESS table cut down to in-frame rearrangements. Part of the clones is not present; checked against another copy, under half of the missing clones reflect an unresolved V gene, and the others are unexplained. Clonal size and the V and J genes are those of that table, whereas D and trimming came from the DNA. The sample includes roughly 210,000 clones, with approximately 90% observed a single time. Clones ranked in the top ten supply less than 2% of the sample.

Of note for this clone: What this receptor recognizes is not known. No much larger clone is present one base from it, and per-base qualities are unavailable.

The collaborating institutions used their own protocols to collect whole blood in K2EDTA tubes. Collaborator samples were shipped for TCRbeta analysis as frozen whole blood, isolated PBMCs, or DNA extracted from either sample type. CDR1 SGHTA and CDR2 FQGNSA were looked up in the germline V gene. The CDR3, from cysteine to phenylalanine, totals 16 residues. The read is trimmed to its CDR3 DNA, 48 bases read in frame from base 1. V has 5 bases trimmed and J has 0 bases trimmed; junction bases matching no gene number 3. The chain couples TRBV7-2 to TRBJ2-3, with 12 bases in between that match TRBD2. The sequenced sample was peripheral blood. The sequence came from a man aged 65 to 79 with acute or convalescent COVID-19. CDR3 region: CASSHGLAGSTDTQYF. The DNA is as follows: TGTGCCAGCAGCCACGGACTAGCGGGGAGCACAGATACGCAGTATTTT.